The clone carrying this T cell receptor beta chain was recorded many times. The target antigen is unknown. These data come from a study of T cell repertoires in cytomegalovirus infection. Study as a whole: Public TCR beta signatures indicated both CMV infection and matching HLA type.

Germline assignment: CDR1 SGHVS and CDR2 FNYEAQ. V dropped 2 bases and J dropped 4 bases, with 8 bases sitting between them. There are 13 residues in the CDR3. Study outcomes and limitations: Carriage of CMV together with the relevant HLA was identifiable through cumulative public TCR beta family frequency. What dominated the ex vivo response were HLA-C-restricted CMV-specific TCR beta clonotypes.

TCRdb re-derived calls from the reads in MiXCR, one entry per CDR3 protein. Of hundreds of thousands of distinct CDR3 sequences in the sample, 20% to 25% were seen once. This chain joins TRBV7-6 and TRBJ2-5; D is ambiguous. The TCR originated in a human donor in good health (CMV status not recorded). Some clones in this sample may be carry-over from other donors' samples. The source material was CD8+ T cells from PBMCs. CDR3 amino acids: CASSLQKLETQYF. The CDR3 DNA reads TGTGCCAGCAGCTTACAGAAGTTAGAGACCCAGTACTTC. The whole variable domain, remainder taken from reference TRBV7-6 and TRBJ2-5, is GAGVSQSPRYKVTKRGQDVALRCDPISGHVSLYWYRQALGQGPEFLTYFNYEAQQDKSGLPNDRFSAERPEGSISTLTIQRTEQRDSAMYRCASSLQKLETQYFGPGTRLLVL.